This T cell receptor beta chain was identified during a study of blood T cell repertoires in COVID-19. The CDR3 is 15 amino acids. V lost 5 bases, J lost 3 bases, and 13 bases lay in between. CDR1 is SEHNR, CDR2 FQNEAQ, per germline (reference sequence). Profiling relied on immunoSEQ multiplex PCR, and the TCRdb table lists in-frame clones only, not all of them. The repertoire holds approximately 280,000 clones, with more than 85% as singletons. The receptor's source is a man aged 35-49 years with acute or convalescent COVID-19. The chain has TRBV7-9 and TRBJ2-2; TRBD1 is a possible D gene (6 bases). The specimen sequenced was peripheral blood. CDR3 region: CASSLTGTYTGELFF. The DNA for the CDR3 is TGTGCCAGCAGCCTAACAGGGACGTACACCGGGGAGCTGTTTTTT.